This T cell receptor (beta chain) was retrieved from a study of T cell changes during pregnancy in multiple sclerosis. The V gene end was trimmed by 0 bases and the J gene end by 2 bases; junction bases not matched to a gene: 8. This CDR3 is built from 17 residues. Germline V CDR1 and CDR2: SGHDT, YYEEEE. Clones were sequenced by immunoSEQ multiplex PCR, and TCRdb holds only the in-frame ones, with some missing. The sample includes around 68,000 clones, 75% to 95% seen only once; the top ten take about 0.45%. This receptor was taken from a female donor with multiple sclerosis, enrolled in a pregnancy study. The V and J genes are TRBV5-6 and TRBJ2-1; the match to TRBD1 covers 7 bases. The source was CD4+ T cells from peripheral blood mononuclear cells, collected before pregnancy. CDR3: CASSLVFLGGPYNEQFF. CDR3 bases: TGTGCCAGCAGCTTGGTGTTCCTAGGGGGCCCCTACAATGAGCAGTTCTTC.